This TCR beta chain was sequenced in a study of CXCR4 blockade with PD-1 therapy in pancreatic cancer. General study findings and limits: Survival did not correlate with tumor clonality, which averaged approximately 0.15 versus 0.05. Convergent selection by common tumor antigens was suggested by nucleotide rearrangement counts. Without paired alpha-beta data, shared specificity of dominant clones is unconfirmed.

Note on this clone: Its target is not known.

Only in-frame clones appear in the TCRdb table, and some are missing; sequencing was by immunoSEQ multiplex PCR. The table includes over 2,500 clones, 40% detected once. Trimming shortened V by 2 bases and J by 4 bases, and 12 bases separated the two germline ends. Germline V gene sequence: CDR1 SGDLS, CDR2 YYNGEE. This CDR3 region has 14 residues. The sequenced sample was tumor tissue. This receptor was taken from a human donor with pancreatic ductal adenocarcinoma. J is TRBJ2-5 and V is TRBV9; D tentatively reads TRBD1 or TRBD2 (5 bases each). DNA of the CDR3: TGTGCCAGCAGCGTCAGGGAGTGGGCAGAGACCCAGTACTTC. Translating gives CASSVREWAETQYF.